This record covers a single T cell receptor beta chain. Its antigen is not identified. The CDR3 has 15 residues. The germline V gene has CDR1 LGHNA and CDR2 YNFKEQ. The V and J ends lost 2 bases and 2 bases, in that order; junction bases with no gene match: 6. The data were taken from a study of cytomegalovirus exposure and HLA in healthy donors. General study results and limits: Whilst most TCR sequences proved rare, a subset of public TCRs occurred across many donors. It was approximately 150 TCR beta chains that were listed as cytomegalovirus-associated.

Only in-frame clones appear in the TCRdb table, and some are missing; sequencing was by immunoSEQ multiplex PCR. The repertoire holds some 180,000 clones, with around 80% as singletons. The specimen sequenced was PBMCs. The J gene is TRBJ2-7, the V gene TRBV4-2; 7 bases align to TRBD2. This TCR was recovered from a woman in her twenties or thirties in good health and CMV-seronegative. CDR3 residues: CASSQPTSATYEQYF. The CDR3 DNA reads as TGTGCCAGCAGCCAACCTACTAGCGCAACCTACGAGCAGTACTTC.